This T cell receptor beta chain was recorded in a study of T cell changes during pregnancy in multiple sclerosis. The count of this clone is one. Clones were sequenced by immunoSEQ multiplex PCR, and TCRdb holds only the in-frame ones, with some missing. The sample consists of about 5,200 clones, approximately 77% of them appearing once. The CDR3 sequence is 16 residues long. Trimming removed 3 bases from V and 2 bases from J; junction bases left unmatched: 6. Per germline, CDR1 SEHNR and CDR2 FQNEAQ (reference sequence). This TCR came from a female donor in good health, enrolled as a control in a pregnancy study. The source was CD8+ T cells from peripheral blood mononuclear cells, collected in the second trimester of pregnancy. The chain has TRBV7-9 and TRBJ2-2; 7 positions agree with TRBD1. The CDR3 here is CASSFDRAQNTGELFF. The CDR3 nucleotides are TGTGCCAGCAGCTTTGACAGGGCTCAAAACACCGGGGAGCTGTTTTTT.